The 21 T cell receptor beta chains reported below all come from one sample, sequenced in a study of blood T cell repertoires in COVID-19. Only in-frame clones appear in the TCRdb table, and some are missing; sequencing was by immunoSEQ multiplex PCR. The sample lists roughly 27,000 clones, approximately 90% seen once, with around 9.9% in the top ten. The specimen sequenced was peripheral blood. These TCRs come from a human donor in a cohort sampled during active COVID-19.

The chain couples TRBV5-1 to TRBJ2-5; D may be TRBD1 (6 bases). Germline CDR1 reads SGHRS; CDR2 reads YFSETQ. This CDR3 spans 14 amino acids. With 0 bases removed from V and 1 base from J, the gap between germline ends came to 7 bases. CDR3 bases: TGCGCCAGCAGCTTGGCAGGGGCCCAAGAGACCCAGTACTTC. As protein: CASSLAGAQETQYF.

CDR3 residues: CASSFNLAGGSVDTQYF. The CDR3 coding sequence is TGTGCCAGCAGCTTCAACCTAGCGGGGGGGTCGGTAGATACGCAGTATTTT. The chain combines TRBV11-2 with TRBJ2-3, with TRBD2 matching 12 bases. The germline V gene encodes CDR1 SGHAT and CDR2 FQNNGV. J lost 5 bases, V lost 3 bases, and 9 bases had no gene match. The CDR3 covers 17 residues.

CDR3 residues: CASSPGQGVNEQFF. The CDR3 nucleotides are TGTGCCAGCTCACCCGGACAGGGGGTAAATGAGCAGTTCTTC. V and J are TRBV18 and TRBJ2-1, with 10 bases identical to TRBD1. Germline CDR1 reads KGHSH; CDR2 reads LQKENI. The CDR3 is 14 residues long. With 3 bases clipped from V and 7 bases from J, the junction kept 3 bases outside the gene matches.

The V call is TRBV4-1, the J call TRBJ1-2, with 12 bases aligning to TRBD1. This CDR3 comprises 16 residues. Trimming removed 0 bases from V and 5 bases from J; junction bases left unmatched: 4. CDR1 is MGHRA and CDR2 is YSYEKL in the germline V gene. CDR3 amino acids: CASSQDGTGGGYGYTF. The CDR3 DNA is TGCGCCAGCAGCCAAGATGGGACAGGGGGCGGGTATGGCTACACCTTC.

A single count supports this clone. This chain joins TRBV7-2 and TRBJ2-4; 9 positions match TRBD2. The CDR3 has 17 residues. V trimming: 1 base; J trimming: 0 bases; junction bases outside the gene matches: 4. Germline values: CDR1 SGHTA, CDR2 FQGNSA. The CDR3 is CASSLVGGGAAKNIQYF. CDR3 bases: TGTGCCAGCAGCTTAGTCGGCGGGGGGGCAGCCAAAAACATTCAGTACTTC.

The J gene is TRBJ2-3, the V gene TRBV9; unclear D gene. Germline lookup yields CDR1 SGDLS and CDR2 YYNGEE. The V and J ends lost 0 bases and 5 bases respectively, with 7 bases between them. The CDR3 totals 13 residues. The CDR3 is CASSVARGDTQYF. CDR3 nucleotides: TGTGCCAGCAGCGTAGCCAGAGGAGATACGCAGTATTTT.

This chain joins TRBV27 and TRBJ2-3; the D gene is possibly TRBD1 (5 bases). The CDR3 is 15 amino acids. Germline V gives CDR1 MNHEY, CDR2 SMNVEV (reference sequence). V shed 1 base and J shed 1 base, with 9 bases lying between them. The CDR3 DNA reads TGTGCCAGCAGTTTATGGGGCGAAGGCACAGATACGCAGTATTTT. This translates into CASSLWGEGTDTQYF.

This chain uses TRBV9 with TRBJ2-3; tentative D call: TRBD2 (7 bases). Germline CDR1 is SGDLS and CDR2 is YYNGEE. V shed 4 bases and J shed 5 bases, with 17 bases lying between them. The CDR3 has 15 residues. The CDR3 sequence is CASSSGGPQGDTQYF. CDR3 DNA sequence: TGTGCCAGCAGCTCCGGGGGGCCCCAGGGAGATACGCAGTATTTT. The variable domain in full, completed from reference TRBV9 and TRBJ2-3, reads DSGVTQTPKHLITATGQRVTLRCSPRSGDLSVYWYQQSLDQGLQFLIQYYNGEERAKGNILERFSAQQFPDLHSELNLSSLELGDSALYFCASSSGGPQGDTQYFGPGTRLTVL.

The chain carries TRBV9 and TRBJ1-1; maybe TRBD1 (6 bases). Deletions cut 3 bases from V and 2 bases from J, with 14 bases between. Germline CDR1 and CDR2: SGDLS and YYNGEE. The CDR3 spans 15 residues. The CDR3 spells CASSARTDQNTEAFF. DNA of the CDR3: TGTGCCAGCAGCGCTAGGACAGACCAAAACACTGAAGCTTTCTTT. The full variable domain, in which reference TRBV9 and TRBJ1-1 provide the parts outside the CDR3, is DSGVTQTPKHLITATGQRVTLRCSPRSGDLSVYWYQQSLDQGLQFLIQYYNGEERAKGNILERFSAQQFPDLHSELNLSSLELGDSALYFCASSARTDQNTEAFFGQGTRLTVV.

The rearrangement joins TRBV5-8 to TRBJ1-1, with TRBD1 as a possible D gene (5 bases). This CDR3 is 15 amino acids long. The ends were cut back, 1 base at V and 1 base at J, with 11 bases in the middle. The germline V gene has CDR1 SGHTS and CDR2 YDEGEE. Here the CDR3 reads CASSLYQGRNTEAFF. CDR3 bases: TGTGCCAGCAGCTTGTATCAGGGCCGGAACACTGAAGCTTTCTTT.

The chain recombines TRBV7-9 with TRBJ1-4, with D possibly matching TRBD1 (5 bases). Germline V gene sequence: CDR1 SEHNR, CDR2 FQNEAQ (reference sequence). Trimming left V 5 bases short and J 4 bases short, with 11 bases between. This CDR3 is built from 14 residues. CDR3 region: CASSRHQGNEKLFF. The CDR3 DNA sequence: TGTGCCAGCAGCCGACATCAGGGTAATGAAAAACTGTTTTTT.

The V call is TRBV7-2, the J call TRBJ2-7; 11 bases line up with TRBD1. Germline V lookup: CDR1 SGHTA, CDR2 FQGNSA. This CDR3 region has 16 residues. The trim removed 5 bases at V and 7 bases at J, leaving 13 bases unmatched. The CDR3 reads CASSKDSGTGGGEQYF. The CDR3 region has the DNA TGTGCCAGCAGCAAAGACTCCGGGACAGGGGGTGGGGAGCAGTACTTC.

J is TRBJ2-7 and V is TRBV5-6, with TRBD2 matching 11 bases. V trimming: 3 bases; J trimming: 6 bases; junction bases outside the gene matches: 11. The CDR3 loop spans 16 amino acids. CDR1 is SGHDT and CDR2 is YYEEEE in the germline V gene. Here the CDR3 DNA reads TGTGCCAGCAGCTCCGTTTATAGCGGGGGGGTGGCCGAGCAGTACTTC. Residues: CASSSVYSGGVAEQYF. Drawing the rest from reference TRBV5-6 and TRBJ2-7, the complete variable domain is DAGVTQSPTHLIKTRGQQVTLRCSPKSGHDTVSWYQQALGQGPQFIFQYYEEEERQRGNFPDRFSGHQFPNYSSELNVNALLLGDSALYLCASSSVYSGGVAEQYFGPGTRLTVT.

Only one count was recorded for this clone. The gene calls are TRBV28 and TRBJ2-1; 9 bases match TRBD2. The V and J ends lost 6 bases and 7 bases, in that order; junction bases with no gene match: 13. Germline CDR1 reads MDHEN; CDR2 reads SYDVKM. This CDR3 spans 16 amino acids. The CDR3 here is CASRFRAGGMRNEQFF. The CDR3 DNA is TGTGCCAGCAGGTTCCGAGCGGGGGGTATGAGGAATGAGCAGTTCTTC.

The CDR3 DNA reads as TGTGCCAGCAGTTCAGGGGTAGCTGATGAAAAACTGTTTTTT. It codes for CASSSGVADEKLFF. This chain connects TRBV6-6 to TRBJ1-4; possibly TRBD1 for D (6 bases). V lost 4 bases and J lost 6, with 12 bases in between. This CDR3 region has 14 residues. Germline-derived CDR1 and CDR2 are MNHNY and SVGAGI (reference sequence).

This clone was detected only a few times. The chain links TRBV7-9 to TRBJ2-7; 11 bases fit TRBD2. This CDR3 comprises 15 residues. The junction had 8 bases not matched to a gene; V was cut back by 3 bases and J by 7 bases. Germline-derived CDR1 and CDR2 are SEHNR and FQNEAQ (reference sequence). Written as DNA, the CDR3 is TGTGCCAGCAGCTTTTCGACTAGCGGGGCGTTTGAGCAGTACTTC. This gives the protein CASSFSTSGAFEQYF.

The gene calls are TRBV3-1 (or the pseudogene TRBV3-2) and TRBJ2-1, with 12 nucleotides matching TRBD2. With V trimmed by 3 bases and J by 7 bases, 4 bases remained unmatched. The germline CDR1 and CDR2 sequences are LGHDT and YNNKEL (reference sequence). The CDR3 is 15 amino acids. The CDR3 DNA reads TGTGCCAGCAGCCACACTAGCGGGGGGCGGAATGAGCAGTTCTTC. This translates into CASSHTSGGRNEQFF.

As for this clone: The junction shows a germline mismatch at one end, possibly a read error. This chain joins TRBV6-5 and TRBJ2-1, with D possibly being TRBD2 (6 bases). Germline CDR1 and CDR2: MNHEY and SVGAGI. This CDR3 is 15 amino acids long. CDR3 coding DNA: TGTGCCAGCAGTCTTCGACCCCCCCGGGGGAATGAGCAGCTCTTC. It yields the protein CASSLRPPRGNEQLF.

This rearrangement joins TRBV11-2 to TRBJ1-2; tentative D call: TRBD1 (6 bases). The CDR3 extends over 12 amino acids. Per germline, CDR1 SGHAT and CDR2 FQNNGV. The V end lost 9 bases, the J end lost 14 bases, and 22 bases lay between the germline ends. The CDR3 DNA is TGTGCCAGTAAGGACTCAGGGGCCCCGTCTACCTTC. It specifies CASKDSGAPSTF.

This chain joins TRBV5-1 and TRBJ1-2; no reliable D call. This CDR3 spans 17 amino acids. Germline V gene lookup returns CDR1 SGHRS and CDR2 YFSETQ. Trimming removed 1 base at V and 0 bases at J, with 16 bases between. CDR3 DNA sequence: TGCGCCAGCAGCTTGAGCGGTATCAATAAAGCTAACTATGGCTACACCTTC. Amino acid sequence: CASSLSGINKANYGYTF.

In this sample, this clone turned up once. V is TRBV19 and J is TRBJ1-1; D gene unclear. V was clipped by 5 bases and J by 1 base, with 8 bases between them. Germline values: CDR1 LNHDA, CDR2 SQIVND (reference sequence). The CDR3 spans 13 residues. The DNA of the CDR3 is TGTGCCAGTAGTTTGAGGGAGAACACTGAAGCTTTCTTT. Residues: CASSLRENTEAFF.